This T cell receptor beta chain was obtained from a study of T cells in Graves' hyperthyroidism and ophthalmopathy. V trimming: 4 bases; J trimming: 5 bases; junction bases outside the gene matches: 9. Germline-derived CDR1 and CDR2 are SGDLS and YYNGEE. The CDR3 extends over 16 amino acids. There were TCR beta CDR3 regions amplified from RNA transcripts. HTBI primers were employed in a first-round RT-PCR of the TCR CDR3. Using its own MiXCR run on the multiplex PCR reads, TCRdb lists one record per CDR3 protein. The sample has a few hundred thousand distinct CDR3 sequences; approximately 49% are singletons.

Material: peripheral blood or thyroid tissue (not recorded which). The clonotype comes from an adult woman with Graves' disease, either hyperthyroidism or ophthalmopathy (not recorded which). The V gene is TRBV9, the J gene TRBJ2-7; 13 nucleotides line up with TRBD2. The CDR3 reads CASSLTSGRLVHEQYF. CDR3 in DNA: TGTGCCAGCAGCTTGACTAGCGGGAGGTTAGTGCACGAGCAGTACTTC.